Included here is one T cell receptor beta chain sequence, with context. This clone occurred once. Which antigen it targets is not known. Per-base qualities were not stored, and no clone one base away is much larger. TCRbeta CDR3 regions were amplified from genomic DNA using the immunoSEQ Assay, a bias-controlled multiplex PCR. In the source study's methods: The number of nucleated cells in each sample was estimated from the amplification of reference gene primers within the assay. To quantify the absolute abundance of each unique TCRbeta CDR3 rearrangement, sequence reads were collapsed and filtered. Productive Simpson clonality was computed per sample as the square root of Simpson's diversity index over productive rearrangements. TCRdb holds this immuneACCESS table with in-frame rearrangements only. Some clones are missing; in checked studies, unresolved V genes explain under half, and the rest has no known cause. V and J calls and clone size come straight from that table; D and trimming were deduced from the DNA. This sample is represented by 250,000 or so clones; around three quarters of them were singletons. The top ten clonotypes cover more than 2.5% of the sample.

The germline V gene (reference sequence) gives CDR1 as LNHNV and CDR2 as YYDKDF. Between the V and J ends, shortened by 0 bases and 3 bases respectively, the junction contains 9 bases. The cysteine opens and the phenylalanine closes a CDR3 of 14 amino acids. The kept DNA is CDR3 alone, 42 bases in frame from the first base. The record originates from a study of blood T cell repertoires in COVID-19 (dated by TCRdb to 2020 to 2022). For the study in its entirety: Collaborator samples came from the United States, Italy and Spain and covered acute and convalescent phases of COVID-19. The prospective study material was composed of cDNA or gDNA derived from T cells, B-cell-depleted T cells, or PBMCs. The dataset comprised deeply sampled blood TCRbeta repertoires from subjects exposed to, actively infected with, or recovered from COVID-19. The repertoires were released in a freely available public database meant as a resource for research on the immune response to SARS-CoV-2. Samples came from the ongoing ImmuneRACE study (first 160 participants) plus 1,254 subjects from 6 global collaborators. The sample metadata nearly always contained a de-identified subject ID, COVID-19 status, age in years and sex. Where available, HLA class I and class II types were taken from metadata supplied by the sample provider and were not determined by assay-based typing.

General study outcomes and caveats: Clinical and demographic metadata were provided uncurated, with the amount varying by source and participant.

Whole blood was collected in K2EDTA tubes by collaborating institutions according to the institutions' own protocols. For TCRbeta analysis, collaborators shipped samples as frozen whole blood, isolated PBMCs, or DNA extracted from either of those sample types. This receptor was identified in a woman aged 80 or older with acute or convalescent COVID-19. The V gene is TRBV15 and the J gene is TRBJ2-7, with TRBD2 perhaps the D gene, on 6 matching bases. Sequenced material: peripheral blood. The CDR3 reads as follows: CATSRDPGDYEQYF. The nucleotide sequence is given as TGTGCCACCAGCAGAGATCCGGGGGACTACGAGCAGTACTTC. With all but the CDR3 taken from the reference TRBV15 and TRBJ2-7 genes, the full variable domain is: DAMVIQNPRYQVTQFGKPVTLSCSQTLNHNVMYWYQQKSSQAPKLLFHYYDKDFNNEADTPDNFQSRRPNTSFCFLDIRSPGLGDTAMYLCATSRDPGDYEQYFGPGTRLTVT.